This T cell receptor (beta chain) was sequenced for a study of blood T cell repertoires in COVID-19. About the study: There were acute and convalescent COVID-19 samples, and they came from the United States, Italy and Spain. Nucleic acid was either cDNA or gDNA, and it came from T cells, B-cell-depleted T cells, or PBMCs.

The CDR3 sequence is 17 residues long. J was trimmed by 0 bases and V by 4 bases; bases with no gene match: 9. Germline lookup yields CDR1 LNHDA and CDR2 SQIVND (reference sequence). In the authors' methods: Nucleated cell number was recorded as an estimate derived from reference gene primer amplification. Sequencing was performed with immunoSEQ multiplex PCR; in TCRdb, only in-frame clones are kept and a portion is missing. V and J calls and clone size come straight from that table; D and trimming were deduced from the DNA. Of 25,000 to 30,000 clones listed, around 89% are singletons. The chain employs TRBV19 and TRBJ1-5; the match to TRBD1 covers 7 bases. Sequenced: peripheral blood. This receptor was identified in a human donor in a cohort sampled during active COVID-19. CDR3 sequence reads: CASSNHRGQYSNQPQHF. CDR3 sequence (DNA): TGTGCCAGTAGTAACCACAGGGGTCAGTATAGCAATCAGCCCCAGCATTTT.